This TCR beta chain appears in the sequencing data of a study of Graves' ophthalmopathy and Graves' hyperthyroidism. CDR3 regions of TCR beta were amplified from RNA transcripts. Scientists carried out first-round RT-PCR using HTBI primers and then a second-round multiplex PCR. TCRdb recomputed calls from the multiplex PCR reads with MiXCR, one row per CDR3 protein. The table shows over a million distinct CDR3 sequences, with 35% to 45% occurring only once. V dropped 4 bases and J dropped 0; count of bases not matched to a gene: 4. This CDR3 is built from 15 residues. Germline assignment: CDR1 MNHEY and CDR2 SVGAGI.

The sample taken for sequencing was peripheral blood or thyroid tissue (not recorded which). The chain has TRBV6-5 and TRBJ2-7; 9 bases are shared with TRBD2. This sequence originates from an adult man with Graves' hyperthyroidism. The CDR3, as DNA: TGTGCCAGCAGTTCCGGACTAGCGCGCTCCTACGAGCAGTACTTC. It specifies CASSSGLARSYEQYF.